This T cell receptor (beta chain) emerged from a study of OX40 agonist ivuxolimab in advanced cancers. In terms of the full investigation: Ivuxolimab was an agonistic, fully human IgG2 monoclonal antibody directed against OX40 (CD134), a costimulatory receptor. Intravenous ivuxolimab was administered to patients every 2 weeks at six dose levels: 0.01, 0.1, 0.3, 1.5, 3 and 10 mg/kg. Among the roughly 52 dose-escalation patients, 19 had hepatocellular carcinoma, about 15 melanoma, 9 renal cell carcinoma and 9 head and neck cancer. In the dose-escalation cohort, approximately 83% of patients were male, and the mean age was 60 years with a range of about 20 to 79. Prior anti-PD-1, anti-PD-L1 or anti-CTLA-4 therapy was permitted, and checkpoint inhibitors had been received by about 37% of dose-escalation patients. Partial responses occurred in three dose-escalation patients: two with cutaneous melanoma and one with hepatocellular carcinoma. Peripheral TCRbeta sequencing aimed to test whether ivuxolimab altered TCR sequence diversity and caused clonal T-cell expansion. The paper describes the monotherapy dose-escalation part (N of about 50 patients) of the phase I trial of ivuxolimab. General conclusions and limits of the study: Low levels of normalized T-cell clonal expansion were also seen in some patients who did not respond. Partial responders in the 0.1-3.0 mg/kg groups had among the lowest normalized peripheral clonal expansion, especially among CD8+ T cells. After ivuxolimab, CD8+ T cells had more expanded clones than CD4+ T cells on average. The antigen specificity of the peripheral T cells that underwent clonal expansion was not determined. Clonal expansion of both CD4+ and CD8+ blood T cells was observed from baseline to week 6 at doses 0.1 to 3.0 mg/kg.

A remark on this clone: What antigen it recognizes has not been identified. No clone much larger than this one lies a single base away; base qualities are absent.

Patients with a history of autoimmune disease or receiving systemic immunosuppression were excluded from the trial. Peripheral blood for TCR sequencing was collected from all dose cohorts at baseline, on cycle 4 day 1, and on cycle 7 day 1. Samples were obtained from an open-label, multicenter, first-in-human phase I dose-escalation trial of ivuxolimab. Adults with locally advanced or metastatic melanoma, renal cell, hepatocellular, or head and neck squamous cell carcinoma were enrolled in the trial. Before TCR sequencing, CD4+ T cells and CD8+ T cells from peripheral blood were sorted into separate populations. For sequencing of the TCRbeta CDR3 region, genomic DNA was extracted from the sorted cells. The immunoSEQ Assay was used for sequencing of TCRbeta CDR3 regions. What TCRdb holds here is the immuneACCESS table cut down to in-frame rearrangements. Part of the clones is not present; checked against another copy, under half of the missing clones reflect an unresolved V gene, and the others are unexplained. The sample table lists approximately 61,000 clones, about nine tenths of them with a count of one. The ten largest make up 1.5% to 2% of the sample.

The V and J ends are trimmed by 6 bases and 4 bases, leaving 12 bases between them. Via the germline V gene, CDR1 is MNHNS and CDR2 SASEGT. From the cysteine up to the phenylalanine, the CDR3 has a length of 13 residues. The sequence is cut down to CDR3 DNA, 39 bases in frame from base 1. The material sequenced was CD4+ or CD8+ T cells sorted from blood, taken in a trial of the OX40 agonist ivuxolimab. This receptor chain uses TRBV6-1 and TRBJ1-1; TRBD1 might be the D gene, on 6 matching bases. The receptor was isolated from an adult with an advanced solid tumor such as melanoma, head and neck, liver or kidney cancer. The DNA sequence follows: TGTGCCAGCAGCGGTACAGGGCTCACTGAAGCTTTCTTT. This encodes CASSGTGLTEAFF.